A selection of T cell receptor beta chains follows, all from one sample in a study of early T cells in non-severe SARS-CoV-2 infection. TCRdb independently ran MiXCR on the 5' RACE reads; one entry per CDR3 protein. The repertoire holds around 40,000 distinct CDR3 sequences, with about 6.3% as singletons. The specimen was whole blood. The receptors shown here come from an adult who was a healthcare worker with PCR-confirmed SARS-CoV-2 infection or an uninfected control (not recorded which). The CDR3 runs from the conserved cysteine through the conserved F or W. D genes are given only for firm matches. Clone size is given for some rows only: seen once, a few or many times, or a class if the clone is expanded.

j_gene,d_gene,abundance,v_gene,CDR3nt,CDR3aa
TRBJ2-1,.,.,TRBV11-2,TGTGCCAGCAGCGACCGAGGACTATTCAATGAGCAGTTCTTC,CASSDRGLFNEQFF
TRBJ2-1,.,.,TRBV4-3,TGCGCCAGCAGCCAAGATCACGGTCCGCCGAACAATGAGCAGTTCTTC,CASSQDHGPPNNEQFF
TRBJ2-5,TRBD2,.,TRBV6-1,TGTGCCAGCAGAGGAGTTAGCGGGACCGGTGAGACCCAGTACTTC,CASRGVSGTGETQYF
TRBJ1-4,.,many,TRBV4-2,TGTGCCAGCAGCCAAGATATTGGAACAGCCTATGAAAAACTGTTTTTT,CASSQDIGTAYEKLFF
TRBJ2-1,.,few,TRBV9,TGTGCCAGCAGCGTAGGCATCGGGAGTTCCTACAATGAGCAGTTCTTC,CASSVGIGSSYNEQFF
TRBJ2-1,.,many,TRBV19,TGTGCCAGTAGTCAGCGAGCGGGTCTGGACCATGAGCAGTTCTTC,CASSQRAGLDHEQFF
TRBJ2-3,TRBD2,many,TRBV20-1,TGCAGTGCCTGGACTAGCGGGGTTTTCGCAGATACGCAGTATTTT,CSAWTSGVFADTQYF
TRBJ1-5,.,.,TRBV29-1,TGCAGCGTTGCGAGGGAGGCTCATCAGCCCCAGCATTTT,CSVAREAHQPQHF
TRBJ2-7,.,many,TRBV3-1,TGTGCCAGCAGCCAAGGGTGGAACTCCTACGAGCAGTACTTC,CASSQGWNSYEQYF
TRBJ2-7,.,many,TRBV27,TGTGCCAGCAGCCCAGGGACGGGTTATGCGTCCGAGCAGTACTTC,CASSPGTGYASEQYF
TRBJ2-3,TRBD2,many,TRBV12-5,TGTGCTAGTGGTTCCGGGACTAGTAGTTCCCTGGCTCGAGATACGCAGTATTTT,CASGSGTSSSLARDTQYF
TRBJ2-7,.,many,TRBV28,TGTGCCAGCAGTTTCCAAAATTACGAGCAGTACTTC,CASSFQNYEQYF
TRBJ1-2,TRBD1,many,TRBV10-3,TGTGCCATCAGAGACAGGGAAGTGGACGGCTACACCTTC,CAIRDREVDGYTF
TRBJ2-1,.,many,TRBV28,TGTGCCAGCAAAGGCTTCAATTACAATGAGCAGTTCTTC,CASKGFNYNEQFF
TRBJ2-1,.,.,TRBV2,TGTGCCATCTCCTCCTACAATGAGCAGTTCTTC,CAISSYNEQFF
TRBJ2-1,.,few,TRBV7-2,TGTGCCAGCAGCTCAAAAAGACACCCTTTCTCCTACAATGAGCAGTTCTTC,CASSSKRHPFSYNEQFF
TRBJ2-7,.,.,TRBV21-1,TGTGCCAGCAGCCCTCGAAATCCGGGACTAGATTCCTACGAGCAGTACTTC,CASSPRNPGLDSYEQYF
TRBJ2-7,TRBD2,.,TRBV7-9,TGTGCCAGCAGCTCCAACGGACCTAGCGGGACTTACGAGCAGTACTTC,CASSSNGPSGTYEQYF
TRBJ2-4,.,many,TRBV11-2,TGTGCCAGCAGCTTATACCCCCGGCAGGGTGCAGACATTCAGTACTTC,CASSLYPRQGADIQYF
TRBJ2-1,TRBD2,many,TRBV7-9,TGTGCCAGCAGCCCCATTAGCGGGGGAGCCTACAATGAGCAGTTCTTC,CASSPISGGAYNEQFF
TRBJ2-7,TRBD2,many,TRBV10-3,TGTGCCATCAGTGAGTCTGGGACTAGCGGTTACGAGCAGTACTTC,CAISESGTSGYEQYF
TRBJ2-7,TRBD1,many,TRBV5-5,TGTGCCAGCAGCTTGGCCCAACCGGGACAGGGAAGGTACGAGCAGTACTTC,CASSLAQPGQGRYEQYF
TRBJ1-1,.,many,TRBV20-1,TGCAGTGCTAGAGAAGACATGAACACTGAAGCTTTCTTT,CSAREDMNTEAFF
TRBJ2-4,TRBD1,many,TRBV7-2,TGTGCCAGCAGCTTAGCGCCCAGACAGGGAGTCCTACTCTTC,CASSLAPRQGVLLF
TRBJ2-2,.,many,TRBV5-5,TGTGCCAGCAGTCTCGTGGCGGAGGGGGAGCTGTTTTTT,CASSLVAEGELFF
TRBJ2-2,.,many,TRBV12-3/TRBV12-4,TGTGCCAGCAGTGCTCCCGGGCTCGCGGAGCTGTTTTTT,CASSAPGLAELFF
TRBJ2-2,.,few,TRBV5-5,TGTGCCAGCAGCCCCCTAGGGAGCACCGGGGAGCTGTTTTTT,CASSPLGSTGELFF
TRBJ2-1,.,few,TRBV20-1,TGCAGTGCTATCCCTTGGCATGAGCAGTTCTTC,CSAIPWHEQFF
TRBJ2-3,.,many,TRBV15,TGTGCCACCAGCAGAGCCCGGGGCAGCACAGATACGCAGTATTTT,CATSRARGSTDTQYF
TRBJ1-5,.,many,TRBV25-1,TGTGCCAGCAGTGAACTTCGGTACCAGCCCCAGCATTTT,CASSELRYQPQHF
TRBJ2-1,TRBD1,many,TRBV4-3,TGCGCCAGCAGCCAGGGACAGGGCTACAATGAGCAGTTCTTC,CASSQGQGYNEQFF
TRBJ2-5,.,many,TRBV27,TGTGCCAGCAGTTTAGTTCAAGCTGGAGGGGGGACCCAGTACTTC,CASSLVQAGGGTQYF
TRBJ2-1,TRBD2,few,TRBV11-2,TGTGCCAGCAGCTCCATAGCGGGACCTTCCTACAATGAGCAGTTCTTC,CASSSIAGPSYNEQFF
TRBJ2-2,TRBD1,.,TRBV4-1,TGCGCCAGCAGCCAACATCAAACAGGGGGCGCCTATACGGGCGGGGAGCTGTTTTTT,CASSQHQTGGAYTGGELFF
TRBJ1-1,.,.,TRBV6-6,TGTGCCACCATTGGGCTTGGAATGTTGGTGAACACTGAAGCTTTCTTT,CATIGLGMLVNTEAFF
TRBJ2-3,.,many,TRBV30,TGTGCCTGGAGTCGCAATCGCCCAGATACGCAGTATTTT,CAWSRNRPDTQYF
TRBJ2-3,.,few,TRBV9,TGTGCCAGCAGCGTAGAGGCGGATTACTTCACAGATACGCAGTATTTT,CASSVEADYFTDTQYF
TRBJ1-5,.,few,TRBV6-1,TGTGCCAGCAGTGACACCTCGAGGCCCCAGCATTTT,CASSDTSRPQHF
TRBJ2-1,TRBD2,many,TRBV5-1,TGCGCCAGCAGCTCATCGACTAGCGCCTACAATGAGCAGTTCTTC,CASSSSTSAYNEQFF
TRBJ2-2,.,.,TRBV12-3/TRBV12-4,TGTGCCAGCATGTCGAACACCGGGGAGCTGTTTTTT,CASMSNTGELFF
TRBJ1-2,.,.,TRBV18,TGTGCCAGCTCACCGGGGGTAAACTATGGCTACACCTTC,CASSPGVNYGYTF
TRBJ2-7,.,many,TRBV21-1,TGTGCCAGTCCTGCCCACGAGCAGTACTTC,CASPAHEQYF
TRBJ2-7,TRBD1,.,TRBV11-1,TGTGCCAGCAGCGATAACCTCCAGGGGGTCTACGAGCAGTACTTC,CASSDNLQGVYEQYF
TRBJ2-2,TRBD1,many,TRBV9,TGTGCCAGCAGTGGGAACGACAGGGAGCCTTCGAACACCGGGGAGCTGTTTTTT,CASSGNDREPSNTGELFF
TRBJ1-1,.,.,TRBV6-4,TGTGCCAGCAGGGCTGGAGGAGCTGAAGCTTTCTTT,CASRAGGAEAFF
TRBJ2-2,TRBD2,medium-sized,TRBV7-9,TGTGCCAGCAGCTTACGGGGGGACACCGGGGAGCTGTTTTTT,CASSLRGDTGELFF
TRBJ1-1,.,.,TRBV29-1,TGCAGCGCGACGGAGAACACTGAAGCTTTCTTT,CSATENTEAFF
TRBJ2-3,.,few,TRBV10-2,TGCGCCAGCAGTGATACAGATACGCAGTATTTT,CASSDTDTQYF
TRBJ2-7,.,many,TRBV7-9,TGTGCCAGCAGCTTAGTAGGCGGGGACTCCTACGAGCAGTACTTC,CASSLVGGDSYEQYF
TRBJ2-1,TRBD1,.,TRBV4-1,TGCGCCAGCAGCCACGAGACGCGGGACAGGGGGCCGGGTGAGCAGTTCTTC,CASSHETRDRGPGEQFF
TRBJ2-7,TRBD2,few,TRBV20-1,TGCAGTGCTAGAACTTCCGGGACTAGCGGGCGACTCAGCTACGAGCAGTACTTC,CSARTSGTSGRLSYEQYF
TRBJ2-3,TRBD2,many,TRBV7-9,TGTGCCAGCAGCTTAGGGGACTACACAGATACGCAGTATTTT,CASSLGDYTDTQYF
TRBJ2-7,TRBD2,.,TRBV7-2,TGTGCCAGCAGCTCGACTAGCGGGATGAGTTACGAGCAGTACTTC,CASSSTSGMSYEQYF
TRBJ2-7,.,many,TRBV10-2,TGCGCCAGCAGTGAGTCGGCGGGGCCCTCCTACGAGCAGTACTTC,CASSESAGPSYEQYF
TRBJ2-7,TRBD1,.,TRBV28,TGTGCCAGCAGTTTAGGAGGGACAGGCTACGAGCAGTACTTC,CASSLGGTGYEQYF